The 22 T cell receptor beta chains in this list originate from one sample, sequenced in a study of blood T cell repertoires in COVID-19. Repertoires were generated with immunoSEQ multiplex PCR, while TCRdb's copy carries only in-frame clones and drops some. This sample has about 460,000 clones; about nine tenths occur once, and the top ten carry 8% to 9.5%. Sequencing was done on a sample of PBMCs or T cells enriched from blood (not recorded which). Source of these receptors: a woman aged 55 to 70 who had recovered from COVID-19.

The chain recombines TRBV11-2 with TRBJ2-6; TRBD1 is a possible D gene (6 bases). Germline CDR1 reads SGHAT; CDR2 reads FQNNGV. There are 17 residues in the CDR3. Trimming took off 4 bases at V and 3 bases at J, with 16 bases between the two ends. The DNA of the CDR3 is TGTGCCAGCAGCTCCATCGGAACAGGGTTTGGGGCCAACGTCCTGACTTTC. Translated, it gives CASSSIGTGFGANVLTF. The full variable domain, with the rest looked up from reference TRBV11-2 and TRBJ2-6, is EAGVAQSPRYKIIEKRQSVAFWCNPISGHATLYWYQQILGQGPKLLIQFQNNGVVDDSQLPKDRFSAERLKGVDSTLKIQPAKLEDSAVYLCASSSIGTGFGANVLTFGAGSRLTVL.

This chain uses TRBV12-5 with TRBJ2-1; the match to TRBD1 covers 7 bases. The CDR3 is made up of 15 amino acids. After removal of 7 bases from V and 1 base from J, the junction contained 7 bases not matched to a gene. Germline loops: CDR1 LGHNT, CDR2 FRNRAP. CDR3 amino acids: CASAYRDSSYNEQFF. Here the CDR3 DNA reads TGTGCTAGTGCTTACCGGGACAGTTCCTACAATGAGCAGTTCTTC.

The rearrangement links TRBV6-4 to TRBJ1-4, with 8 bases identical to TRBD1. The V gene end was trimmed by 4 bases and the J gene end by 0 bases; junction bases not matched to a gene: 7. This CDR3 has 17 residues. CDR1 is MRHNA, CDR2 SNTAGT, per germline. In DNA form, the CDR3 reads TGTGCCAGCAGTGCCAGGACAGGGTTGGCAACTAATGAAAAACTGTTTTTT. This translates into CASSARTGLATNEKLFF.

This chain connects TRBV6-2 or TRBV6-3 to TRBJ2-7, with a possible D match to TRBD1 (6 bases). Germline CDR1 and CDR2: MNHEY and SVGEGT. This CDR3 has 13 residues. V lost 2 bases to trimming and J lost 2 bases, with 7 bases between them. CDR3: CASSYDRTYEQYF. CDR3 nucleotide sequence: TGTGCCAGCAGTTACGACAGGACCTACGAGCAGTACTTC.

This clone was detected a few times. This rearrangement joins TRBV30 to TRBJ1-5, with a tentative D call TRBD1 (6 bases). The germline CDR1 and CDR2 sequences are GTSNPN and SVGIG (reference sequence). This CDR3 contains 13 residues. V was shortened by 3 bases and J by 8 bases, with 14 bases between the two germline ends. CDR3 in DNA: TGTGCCTGGAGCCTCGGACAGTATAAGCCCCAGCATTTT. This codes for CAWSLGQYKPQHF.

The CDR3 is CASSWRRLAGTGELFF. The CDR3 DNA follows: TGTGCCAGCAGTTGGCGGCGGCTAGCGGGGACCGGGGAGCTGTTTTTT. V gene TRBV2 combines with J gene TRBJ2-2, with 9 bases matching TRBD2. J lost 5 bases, V lost 5 bases, and 9 bases had no gene match. The germline V gene encodes CDR1 SNHLY and CDR2 FYNNEI. The CDR3 is made up of 16 amino acids.

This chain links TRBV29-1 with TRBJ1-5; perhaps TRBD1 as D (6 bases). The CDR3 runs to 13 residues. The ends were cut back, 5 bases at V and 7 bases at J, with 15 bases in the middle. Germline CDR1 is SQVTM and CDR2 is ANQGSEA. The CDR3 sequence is CSVSSGVEQPQHF. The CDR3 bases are TGCAGCGTTAGTTCAGGGGTAGAACAGCCCCAGCATTTT.

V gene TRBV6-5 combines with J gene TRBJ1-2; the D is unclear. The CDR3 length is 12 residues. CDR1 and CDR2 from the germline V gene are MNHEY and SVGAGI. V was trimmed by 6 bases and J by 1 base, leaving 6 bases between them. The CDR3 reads CASRRDNYGYTF. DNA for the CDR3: TGTGCCAGCAGGCGGGATAACTATGGCTACACCTTC.

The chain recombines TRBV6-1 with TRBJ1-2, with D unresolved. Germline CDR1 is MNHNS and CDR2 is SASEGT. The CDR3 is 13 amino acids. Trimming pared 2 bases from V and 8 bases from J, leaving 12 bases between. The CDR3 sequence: CASSERGMGGYTF. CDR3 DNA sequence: TGTGCCAGCAGTGAAAGAGGGATGGGGGGCTACACCTTC.

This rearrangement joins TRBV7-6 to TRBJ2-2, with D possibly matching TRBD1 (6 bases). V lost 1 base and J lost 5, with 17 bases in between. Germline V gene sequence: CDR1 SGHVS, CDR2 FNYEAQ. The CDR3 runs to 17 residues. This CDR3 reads CASSLGAGARLTGELFF. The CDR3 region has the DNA TGTGCCAGCAGCTTAGGGGCAGGGGCGAGGCTAACCGGGGAGCTGTTTTTT.

CDR3 nucleotide sequence: TGCGCCAGCAGCTCAGGCGGGGCGGATCTTGGGGAGCAGTTCTTC. This translates into CASSSGGADLGEQFF. The chain employs TRBV5-1 and TRBJ2-1; a possible D gene is TRBD2 (6 bases). The CDR3 spans 15 residues. Germline CDR1 SGHRS, CDR2 YFSETQ. The V and J ends lost 3 bases and 10 bases respectively, with 20 bases between them.

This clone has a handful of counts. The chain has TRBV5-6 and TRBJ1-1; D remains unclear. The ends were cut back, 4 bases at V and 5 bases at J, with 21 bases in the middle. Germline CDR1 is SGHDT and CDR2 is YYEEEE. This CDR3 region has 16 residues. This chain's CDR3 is CASSPALAGNETEAFF. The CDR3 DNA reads TGTGCCAGCAGCCCCGCGTTAGCCGGGAATGAAACTGAAGCTTTCTTT. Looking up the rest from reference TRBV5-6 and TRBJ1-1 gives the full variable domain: DAGVTQSPTHLIKTRGQQVTLRCSPKSGHDTVSWYQQALGQGPQFIFQYYEEEERQRGNFPDRFSGHQFPNYSSELNVNALLLGDSALYLCASSPALAGNETEAFFGQGTRLTVV.

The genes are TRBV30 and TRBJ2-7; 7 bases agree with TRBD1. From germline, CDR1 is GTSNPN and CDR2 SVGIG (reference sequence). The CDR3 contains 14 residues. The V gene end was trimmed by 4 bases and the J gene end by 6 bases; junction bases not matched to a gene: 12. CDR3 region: CAWNFRDRTGEQYF. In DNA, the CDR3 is TGTGCCTGGAATTTCCGGGACAGAACCGGCGAGCAGTACTTC.

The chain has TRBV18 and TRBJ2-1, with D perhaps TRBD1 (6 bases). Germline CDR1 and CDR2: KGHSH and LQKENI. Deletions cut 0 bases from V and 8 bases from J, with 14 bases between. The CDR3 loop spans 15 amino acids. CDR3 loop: CASSPPGTFGYEQFF. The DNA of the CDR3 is TGTGCCAGCTCACCACCCGGGACATTCGGCTATGAGCAGTTCTTC. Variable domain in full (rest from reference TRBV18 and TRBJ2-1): NAGVMQNPRHLVRRRGQEARLRCSPMKGHSHVYWYRQLPEEGLKFMVYLQKENIIDESGMPKERFSAEFPKEGPSILRIQQVVRGDSAAYFCASSPPGTFGYEQFFGPGTRLTVL.

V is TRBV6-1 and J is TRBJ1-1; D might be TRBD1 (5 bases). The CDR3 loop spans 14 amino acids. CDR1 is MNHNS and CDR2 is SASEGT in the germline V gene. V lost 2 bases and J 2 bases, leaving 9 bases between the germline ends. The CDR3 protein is CASSELGTNTEAFF. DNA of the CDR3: TGTGCCAGCAGTGAACTGGGGACTAACACTGAAGCTTTCTTT.

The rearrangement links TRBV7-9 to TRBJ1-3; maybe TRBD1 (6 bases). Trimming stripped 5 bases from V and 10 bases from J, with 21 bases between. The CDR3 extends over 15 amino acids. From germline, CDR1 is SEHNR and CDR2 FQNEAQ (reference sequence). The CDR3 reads CASSPSGTTQKTIYF. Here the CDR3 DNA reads TGTGCCAGCAGCCCATCCGGGACAACCCAGAAAACCATATATTTT.

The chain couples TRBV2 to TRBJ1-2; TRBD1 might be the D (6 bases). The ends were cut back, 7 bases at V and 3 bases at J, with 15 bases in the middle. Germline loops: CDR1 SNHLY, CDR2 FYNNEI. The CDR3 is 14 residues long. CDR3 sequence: CASTTGLGDYGYTF. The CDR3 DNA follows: TGTGCCAGCACTACAGGGCTCGGGGACTATGGCTACACCTTC.

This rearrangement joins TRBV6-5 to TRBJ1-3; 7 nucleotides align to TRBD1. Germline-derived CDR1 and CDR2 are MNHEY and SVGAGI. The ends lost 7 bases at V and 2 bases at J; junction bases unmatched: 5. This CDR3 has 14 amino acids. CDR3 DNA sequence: TGTGCCAGCACCCGAGGGGGCCCTGGAAACACCATATATTTT. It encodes CASTRGGPGNTIYF.

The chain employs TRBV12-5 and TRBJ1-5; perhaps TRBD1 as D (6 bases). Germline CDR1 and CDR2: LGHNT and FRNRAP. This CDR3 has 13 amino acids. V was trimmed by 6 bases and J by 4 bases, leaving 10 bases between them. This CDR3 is CASGTQGNQPQHF. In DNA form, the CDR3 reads TGTGCTAGTGGAACGCAGGGGAATCAGCCCCAGCATTTT.

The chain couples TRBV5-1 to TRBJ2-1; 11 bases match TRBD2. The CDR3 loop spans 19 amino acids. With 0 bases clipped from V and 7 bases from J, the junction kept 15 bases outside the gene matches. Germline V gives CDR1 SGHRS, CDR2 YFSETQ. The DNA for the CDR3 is TGCGCCAGCAGCTTGGGACCGGCCGGCGGGACTAGCGGTAAAAATGAGCAGTTCTTC. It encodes CASSLGPAGGTSGKNEQFF. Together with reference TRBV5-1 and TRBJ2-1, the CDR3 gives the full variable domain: KAGVTQTPRYLIKTRGQQVTLSCSPISGHRSVSWYQQTPGQGLQFLFEYFSETQRNKGNFPGRFSGRQFSNSRSEMNVSTLELGDSALYLCASSLGPAGGTSGKNEQFFGPGTRLTVL.

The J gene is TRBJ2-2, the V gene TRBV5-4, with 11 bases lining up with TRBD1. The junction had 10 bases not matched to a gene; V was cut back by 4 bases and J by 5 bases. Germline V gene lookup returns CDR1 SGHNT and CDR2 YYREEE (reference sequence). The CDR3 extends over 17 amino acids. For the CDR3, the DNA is TGTGCCAGCAGCCCAGGCGGACAGGGGGCGATTACCGGGGAGCTGTTTTTT. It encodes CASSPGGQGAITGELFF.

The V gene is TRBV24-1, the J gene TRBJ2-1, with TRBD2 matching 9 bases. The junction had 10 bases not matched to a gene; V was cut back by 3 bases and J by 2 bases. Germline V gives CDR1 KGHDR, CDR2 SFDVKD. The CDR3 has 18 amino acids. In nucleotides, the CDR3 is TGTGCCACCAGTGATACTCCGGGTAGCGGGGGCCCCTACAATGAGCAGTTCTTC. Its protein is CATSDTPGSGGPYNEQFF.